The 19 T cell receptor beta chains below all came from one sample that was sequenced in a study of siplizumab effects on memory and regulatory T cells. Profiling relied on immunoSEQ multiplex PCR, and the TCRdb table lists in-frame clones only, not all of them. The data show approximately 120,000 clones, over 85% seen once. Sequenced: non-Treg CD4+ T cells sorted from blood. These receptors were collected from a human donor in good health.

The V and J genes are TRBV5-1 and TRBJ1-6, with 8 nucleotides matching TRBD1. Per the germline V gene, CDR1 is SGHRS and CDR2 is YFSETQ. The CDR3 runs 14 residues. V lost 3 bases and J lost 10; bases outside the gene matches: 6. CDR3 bases: TGCGCCAGCAGCTCCAAGGACAGGGCCTCACCCCTCCACTTT. Translating gives CASSSKDRASPLHF.

The chain recombines TRBV9 with TRBJ2-5; 10 bases are shared with TRBD2. The J segment lost 2 bases and the V segment lost 1 base, leaving 5 bases of the junction unmatched. CDR3 size: 16 residues. Per the germline V gene, CDR1 is SGDLS and CDR2 is YYNGEE. CDR3: CASSVTGTSAQETQYF. CDR3 coding DNA: TGTGCCAGCAGCGTAACCGGGACTAGCGCTCAAGAGACCCAGTACTTC.

V usage is TRBV10-3 and J usage is TRBJ2-7; TRBD1 matches 9 bases. The CDR3 consists of 17 residues. J lost 3 bases, V lost 0 bases, and 9 bases had no gene match. Germline-derived CDR1 and CDR2 are ENHRY and SYGVKD. CDR3: CAISESIPGQGIYEQYF. The CDR3 bases are TGTGCCATCAGTGAGTCTATACCGGGACAGGGCATCTACGAGCAGTACTTC.

The gene calls are TRBV7-2 and TRBJ2-1, with 12 bases lining up with TRBD2. V shed 2 bases and J 4 bases; nucleotides not matched to a gene: 12. The CDR3 is 19 residues long. Germline V gene lookup returns CDR1 SGHTA and CDR2 FQGNSA. In nucleotides, the CDR3 is TGTGCCAGCAGCTTAAGAGCTCTAGCGGGGGGGTCAGCATACAATGAGCAGTTCTTC. As protein: CASSLRALAGGSAYNEQFF.

The gene calls are TRBV7-6 and TRBJ1-5, with D perhaps matching TRBD1 (5 bases). Germline loops: CDR1 SGHVS, CDR2 FNYEAQ. The CDR3 is made up of 16 amino acids. V dropped 2 bases and J dropped 3 bases, with 14 bases sitting between them. CDR3 bases: TGTGCCAGCAGCTTATCCCAGGGTGGGAACAATCAGCCCCAGCATTTT. Protein product: CASSLSQGGNNQPQHF.

In this sample, this clone turned up once. V gene TRBV6-5 combines with J gene TRBJ2-2; a weak D match, TRBD2 (5 bases). The CDR3 runs 15 residues. Germline values: CDR1 MNHEY, CDR2 SVGAGI. V lost 2 bases to trimming and J lost 1 base, with 8 bases between them. DNA for the CDR3: TGTGCCAGCAGTTACGCGGGCGGGAACACCGGGGAGCTGTTTTTT. This sequence encodes CASSYAGGNTGELFF.

This chain joins TRBV9 and TRBJ2-3, with TRBD1 matching over 9 bases. This CDR3 has 14 residues. V was clipped by 0 bases and J by 5 bases; unmatched bases: 1. Germline CDR1 and CDR2: SGDLS and YYNGEE. The CDR3 nucleotides read TGTGCCAGCAGCGTAGGGACAGGGGTAGATACGCAGTATTTT. This gives the protein CASSVGTGVDTQYF.

Comment on this clone: A read error may produce the germline difference seen at one junction end. The chain recombines TRBV5-1 with TRBJ2-7; D possibly matches TRBD1 or TRBD2 (6 bases each). Germline-derived CDR1 and CDR2 are SGHRS and YFSETQ. CDR3 length: 15 residues. CDR3 loop: CASRLGGIQGYEQYF. The CDR3, as DNA: TGCGCCAGCAGATTGGGGGGAATACAGGGCTACGAGCAGTACTTC.

CDR3 loop: CASSWDGPRETQYF. CDR3 DNA: TGTGCCAGCAGCTGGGACGGTCCCCGAGAGACCCAGTACTTC. This chain links TRBV7-9 with TRBJ2-5, with D possibly being TRBD1 or TRBD2 (5 bases each). In germline, CDR1 is SEHNR, CDR2 FQNEAQ (reference sequence). Deletions cut 4 bases from V and 4 bases from J, with 13 bases between. The CDR3 is 14 residues long.

This CDR3 reads CASSETVVNQPQHF. Here the CDR3 DNA reads TGTGCCAGCAGTGAAACGGTAGTCAATCAGCCCCAGCATTTT. J is TRBJ1-5 and V is TRBV6-1; no clear D. This CDR3 comprises 14 residues. V lost 2 bases and J 3 bases, leaving 8 bases between the germline ends. Germline V gene lookup returns CDR1 MNHNS and CDR2 SASEGT.

This clone was picked up one time. The CDR3 region has the DNA TGTGCCAGCAGCTTCACTAGCGGGGGGTCCACAGATACGCAGTATTTT. It is translated as CASSFTSGGSTDTQYF. V gene TRBV11-2 combines with J gene TRBJ2-3; TRBD2 aligns across 12 bases. The CDR3 runs 16 residues. Trimming at V came to 3 bases and at J to 2 bases, leaving 3 bases not matched to a gene. In germline, CDR1 is SGHAT, CDR2 FQNNGV.

This sequence joins TRBV7-9 and TRBJ2-1; D is possibly TRBD1 or TRBD2 (5 bases each). The V end was cut by 2 bases, the J end by 5 bases, with 10 bases between. The CDR3 is 14 residues long. Looked up from germline, CDR1 is SEHNR and CDR2 is FQNEAQ (reference sequence). The CDR3 protein is CASSLSGAHNEQFF. As DNA, the CDR3 is TGTGCCAGCAGCTTATCCGGGGCTCACAATGAGCAGTTCTTC.

CDR3 DNA sequence: TGCGCCAGCAGCTCCCGGGGGAGCGGCACTGAAGCTTTCTTT. Residues: CASSSRGSGTEAFF. This rearrangement joins TRBV5-1 to TRBJ1-1; D might be TRBD1 (5 bases). CDR1 SGHRS and CDR2 YFSETQ come from the germline V gene. V dropped 3 bases and J dropped 4 bases, with 13 bases sitting between them. CDR3 size: 14 residues.

This chain uses TRBV6-5 with TRBJ1-1, with D uncertain. Trimming shortened V by 6 bases and J by 5 bases, and 7 bases separated the two germline ends. This CDR3 comprises 11 residues. Germline values: CDR1 MNHEY, CDR2 SVGAGI. As DNA, the CDR3 is TGTGCCAGCAGGCAAGGAACTGAAGCTTTCTTT. Residues: CASRQGTEAFF.

The chain couples TRBV7-8 to TRBJ1-1; 7 bases line up with TRBD1. In germline, CDR1 is SGHVS, CDR2 FQNEAQ. Unmatched junction bases numbered 6, after V lost 5 bases and J lost 3 bases. The CDR3 runs to 14 residues. The CDR3 is CASSQQGQYTEAFF. The DNA of the CDR3 is TGTGCCAGCAGCCAACAGGGGCAATACACTGAAGCTTTCTTT.

V is TRBV7-9 and J is TRBJ1-1; D ambiguous. The CDR3 runs to 9 residues. Germline V gives CDR1 SEHNR, CDR2 FQNEAQ (reference sequence). V was cut by 11 bases and J by 4 bases, with 5 bases left in between. CDR3 sequence (DNA): TGTGCCTTTGGCACTGAAGCTTTCTTT. Protein product: CAFGTEAFF. The variable domain in full, completed from reference TRBV7-9 and TRBJ1-1, reads DTGVSQNPRHKITKRGQNVTFRCDPISEHNRLYWYRQTLGQGPEFLTYFQNEAQLEKSRLLSDRFSAERPKGSFSTLEIQRTEQGDSAMYLCAFGTEAFFGQGTRLTVV.

The CDR3 region has the DNA TGTGCCAGCAGCCAAGAATGGAGCGGGGGGCAACGGTCAGATACGCAGTATTTT. This codes for CASSQEWSGGQRSDTQYF. The rearrangement joins TRBV4-2 to TRBJ2-3, with TRBD2 identical over 9 bases. The CDR3 has 18 residues. Germline CDR1 and CDR2: LGHNA and YNFKEQ. V gave up 0 bases and J gave up 4 bases; unmatched junction bases: 11.

CDR3 sequence reads: CASSPGTGVGNNEQFF. CDR3 in DNA: TGTGCCAGCAGTCCCGGGACAGGGGTCGGGAACAATGAGCAGTTCTTC. The chain links TRBV6-6 to TRBJ2-1; TRBD1 matches at 10 bases. Unmatched junction bases numbered 9, after V lost 5 bases and J lost 5 bases. The germline V gene encodes CDR1 MNHNY and CDR2 SVGAGI (reference sequence). This CDR3 has 16 amino acids.

The chain couples TRBV7-2 to TRBJ2-5; no reliable D call. The J call may be incorrect, as the DNA end agrees better with TRBJ2-7. Germline-derived CDR1 and CDR2 are SGHTA and FQGNSA. This CDR3 is built from 11 residues. The CDR3 loop reads CASSTQYEQYF. The CDR3 DNA reads TGTGCCAGCAGCACCCAGTACGAGCAGTACTTC.